Sequencing of this T cell receptor (beta chain) was carried out in a study of cytomegalovirus exposure and HLA in healthy donors. Background on the study: Within the Caucasian-associated ancestry cluster were around four fifths of the 398 genotyped donors.

This clone came up a few times. The antigen is undetermined. Trimming pared 0 bases from V and 5 bases from J, leaving 14 bases between. CDR3 length equals 15 residues. Germline values: CDR1 MNHEY, CDR2 SMNVEV (reference sequence). The study's findings and limits: Among TCR beta chains of equal frequency, HLA-associated ones were more clonally expanded in a later analysis. Based on reports, TCR beta sequences accurately predicted HLA-A and HLA-B alleles for most subjects. A later analysis linked a missense DCLRE1C variant to TCR beta V- and J-gene trimming.

The PCR had 60 Vbeta and 13 Jbeta primers. Libraries were prepared by immunoSEQ multiplex PCR; TCRdb keeps only in-frame clonotypes and omits some of them. Among 100,000 to 150,000 clones, 80% were seen once, and the ten largest hold approximately 1.2%. The source is a female donor in good health and CMV-seronegative. Sequenced: PBMCs. The rearrangement links TRBV27 to TRBJ2-7, with no clear D. Written as DNA, the CDR3 is TGTGCCAGCAGTTTATCGGTGCCCTTGGGCCACGAGCAGTACTTC. The encoded protein is CASSLSVPLGHEQYF.